This T cell receptor (beta chain) was identified in a study of early T cells in non-severe SARS-CoV-2 infection. A word on this clonotype: Its antigen is not identified.

Trimming left V 1 base short and J 6 bases short, with 5 bases between. In germline, CDR1 is KGHSH, CDR2 LQKENI. The CDR3 spans 12 residues. Unique molecular identifiers tagged individual cDNA molecules. MiXCR was run by TCRdb on the 5' RACE reads, yielding one entry per CDR3 protein. The table records 57,000 or so distinct CDR3 sequences, roughly an eighth of them present only once. The study's findings and limits: Clonotype matching in VDJdb favored anti-spike CD8 responses and did not capture private and CD4 specificities.

The rearrangement links TRBV18 to TRBJ2-3; D ambiguous. The sample taken for sequencing was whole blood. This receptor was taken from an adult who was a healthcare worker with PCR-confirmed SARS-CoV-2 infection or an uninfected control (not recorded which). The CDR3 loop reads CASSPLVDTQYF. The CDR3 coding sequence is TGTGCCAGCTCACCACTAGTCGATACGCAGTATTTT.